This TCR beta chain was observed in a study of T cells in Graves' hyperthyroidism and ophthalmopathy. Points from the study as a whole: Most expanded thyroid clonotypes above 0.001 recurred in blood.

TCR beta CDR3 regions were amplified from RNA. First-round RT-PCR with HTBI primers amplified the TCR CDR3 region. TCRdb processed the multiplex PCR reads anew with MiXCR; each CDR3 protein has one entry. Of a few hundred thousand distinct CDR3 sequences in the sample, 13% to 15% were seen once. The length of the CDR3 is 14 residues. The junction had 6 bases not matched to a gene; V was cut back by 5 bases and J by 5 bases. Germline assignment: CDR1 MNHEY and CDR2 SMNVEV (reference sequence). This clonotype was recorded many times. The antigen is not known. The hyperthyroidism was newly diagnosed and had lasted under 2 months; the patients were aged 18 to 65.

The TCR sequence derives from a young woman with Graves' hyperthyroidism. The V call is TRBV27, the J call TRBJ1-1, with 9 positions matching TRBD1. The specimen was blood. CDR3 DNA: TGTGCCAGCAGTAATACAGGGGGCCGGACTGAAGCTTTCTTT. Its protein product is CASSNTGGRTEAFF.